This TCR beta chain was retrieved from a study of blood T cell repertoires in COVID-19. Per the authors' pipeline: Quantification of nucleated cells was approximated via reference gene primer amplification. Sequenced by immunoSEQ multiplex PCR; TCRdb stores in-frame clones only, minus some. That table supplies the V and J calls and clone size; D and trimming were determined from the DNA. The table has over 250,000 clones, over 75% seen once. This CDR3 contains 16 residues. Trimming took off 5 bases at V and 0 bases at J, with 14 bases between the two ends. The V gene's germline CDR1 is LNHDA and CDR2 SQIVND (reference sequence).

The clonotype originates from a woman aged 55-69 years with acute or convalescent COVID-19. Sequenced sample: peripheral blood. The chain recombines TRBV19 with TRBJ1-3; unclear D gene. The chain's CDR3 is CASSRRGQSSGNTIYF. The CDR3 coding sequence is TGTGCCAGTAGTCGCCGCGGCCAGAGCTCTGGAAACACCATATATTTT.